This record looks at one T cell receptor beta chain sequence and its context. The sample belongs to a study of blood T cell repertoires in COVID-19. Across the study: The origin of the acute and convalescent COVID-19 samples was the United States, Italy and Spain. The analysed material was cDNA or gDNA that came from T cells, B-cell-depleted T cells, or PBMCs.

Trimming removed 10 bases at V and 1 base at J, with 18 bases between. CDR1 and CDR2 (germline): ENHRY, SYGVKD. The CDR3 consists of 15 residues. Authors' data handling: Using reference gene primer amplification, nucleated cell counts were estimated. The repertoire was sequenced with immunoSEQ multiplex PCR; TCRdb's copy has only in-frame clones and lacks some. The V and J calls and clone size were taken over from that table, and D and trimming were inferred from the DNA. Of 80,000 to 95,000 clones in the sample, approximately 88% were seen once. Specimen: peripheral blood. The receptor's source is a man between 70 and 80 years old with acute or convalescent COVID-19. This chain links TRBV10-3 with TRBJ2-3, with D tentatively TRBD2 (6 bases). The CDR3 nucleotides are TGTGCCACGTTGGGGGGAAGGTTAGGCACAGATACGCAGTATTTT. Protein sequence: CATLGGRLGTDTQYF.